This T cell receptor (beta chain) was obtained from a study of blood T cell repertoires in COVID-19. Study at large: Sites in the United States, Italy and Spain provided acute and convalescent COVID-19 samples. Sources were T cells, B-cell-depleted T cells, or PBMCs; the material itself was cDNA or gDNA.

Trimming at V came to 4 bases and at J to 0 bases, leaving 4 bases not matched to a gene. The germline V gene has CDR1 SGHTA and CDR2 FQGNSA. CDR3 length equals 15 residues. Original methodology: Reference gene primer amplification yielded estimated nucleated cell counts. TCRdb's copy holds only in-frame clones and misses some; the assay was immunoSEQ multiplex PCR. V, J and clone size are those of that table, while D and trimming were read from the DNA. The table records about 43,000 clones, about 91% of them present only once. This clone has a handful of counts. The sequenced material came from peripheral blood. The genes are TRBV7-2 and TRBJ2-7; 9 bases align to TRBD2. This receptor was taken from a man in his fifties or sixties with active COVID-19. DNA for the CDR3: TGTGCCAGCAGCTATAGCGGGGGACCCTCCTACGAGCAGTACTTC. Its translation is CASSYSGGPSYEQYF.